The TCR beta chain under discussion was sequenced for a study of human thymus T cells. Study-level results: Thymic and blood repertoires appeared to carry a bias in their V and J gene usage. Thymic repertoires from unrelated individuals overlapped highly, related research reported.

The CDR3 consists of 16 residues. CDR1 is SGHRS and CDR2 is YFSETQ in the germline V gene. V trimming: 0 bases; J trimming: 3 bases; junction bases outside the gene matches: 6. Only in-frame clones appear in the TCRdb table, and some are missing; sequencing was by immunoSEQ multiplex PCR. The repertoire holds about 78,000 clones, around 96% seen once, with 0.031% in the top ten. This clone was detected once. As yet, its antigen is unknown. Obtained as resections during corrective heart surgery, the thymus tissue was then studied. Those donating were healthy Finnish infants in corrective surgery for congenital heart defects.

The clonotype originates from a boy younger than two with a congenital heart defect but otherwise immunologically healthy. The gene calls are TRBV5-1 and TRBJ2-7, with 10 nucleotides matching TRBD2. Sequencing used thymus tissue. CDR3 nucleotide sequence: TGCGCCAGCAGCTTGGAGCAGCCTAGCGGGAGCTACGAGCAGTACTTC. This encodes CASSLEQPSGSYEQYF. Full variable domain (rest looked up from reference TRBV5-1 and TRBJ2-7): KAGVTQTPRYLIKTRGQQVTLSCSPISGHRSVSWYQQTPGQGLQFLFEYFSETQRNKGNFPGRFSGRQFSNSRSEMNVSTLELGDSALYLCASSLEQPSGSYEQYFGPGTRLTVT.